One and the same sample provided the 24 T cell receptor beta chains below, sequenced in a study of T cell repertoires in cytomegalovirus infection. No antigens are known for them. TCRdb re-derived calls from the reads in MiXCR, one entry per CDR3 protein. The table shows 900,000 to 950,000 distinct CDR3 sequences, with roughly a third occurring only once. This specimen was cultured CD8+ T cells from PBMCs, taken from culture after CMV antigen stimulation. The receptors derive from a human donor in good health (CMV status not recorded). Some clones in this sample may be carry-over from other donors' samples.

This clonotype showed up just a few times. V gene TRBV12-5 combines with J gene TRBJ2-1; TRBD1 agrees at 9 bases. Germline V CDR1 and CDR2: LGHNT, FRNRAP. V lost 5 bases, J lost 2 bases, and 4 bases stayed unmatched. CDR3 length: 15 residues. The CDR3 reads CASGTGTGPYNEQFF. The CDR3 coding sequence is TGTGCTAGTGGTACCGGGACAGGGCCCTACAATGAGCAGTTCTTC.

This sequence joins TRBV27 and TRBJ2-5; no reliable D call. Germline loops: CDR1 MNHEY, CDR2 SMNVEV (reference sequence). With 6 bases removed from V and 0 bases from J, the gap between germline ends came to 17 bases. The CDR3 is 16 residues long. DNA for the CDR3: TGTGCCAGCAGCTCCTTAGGGTCAGCGTACCAAGAGACCCAGTACTTC. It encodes CASSSLGSAYQETQYF.

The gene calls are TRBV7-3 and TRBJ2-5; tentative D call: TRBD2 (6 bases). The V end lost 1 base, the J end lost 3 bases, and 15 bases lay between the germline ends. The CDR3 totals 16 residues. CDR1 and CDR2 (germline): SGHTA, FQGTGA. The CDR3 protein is CASSLRSRREEETQYF. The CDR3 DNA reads TGTGCCAGCAGCTTAAGGTCCCGGAGGGAAGAAGAGACCCAGTACTTC.

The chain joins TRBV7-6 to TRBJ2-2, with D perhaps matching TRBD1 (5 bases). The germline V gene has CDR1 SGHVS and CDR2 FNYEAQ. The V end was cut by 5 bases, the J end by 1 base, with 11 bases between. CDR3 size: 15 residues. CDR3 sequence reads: CASSQRTQNTGELFF. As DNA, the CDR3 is TGTGCCAGCAGCCAACGGACACAGAACACCGGGGAGCTGTTTTTT.

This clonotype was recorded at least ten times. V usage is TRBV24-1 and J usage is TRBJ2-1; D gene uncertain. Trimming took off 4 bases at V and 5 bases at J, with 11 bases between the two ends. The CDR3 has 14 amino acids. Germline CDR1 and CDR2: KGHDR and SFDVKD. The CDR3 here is CATSESGNDNEQFF. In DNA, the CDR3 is TGTGCCACCAGTGAATCCGGAAACGACAATGAGCAGTTCTTC.

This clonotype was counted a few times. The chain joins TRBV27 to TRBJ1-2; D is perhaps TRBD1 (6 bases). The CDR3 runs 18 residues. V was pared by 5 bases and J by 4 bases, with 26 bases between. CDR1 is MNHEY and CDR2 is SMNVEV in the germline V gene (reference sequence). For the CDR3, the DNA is TGTGCCAGCAGTCCCGCAGGGGTACCATTCCCCTCTGGCTATGGCTACACCTTC. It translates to CASSPAGVPFPSGYGYTF.

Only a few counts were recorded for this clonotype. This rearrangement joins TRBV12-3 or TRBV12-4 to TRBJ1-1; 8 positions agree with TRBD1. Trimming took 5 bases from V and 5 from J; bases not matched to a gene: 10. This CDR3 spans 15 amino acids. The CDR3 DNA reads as TGTGCCAGCAGTAAGACAGGGGTTCCTTTTACTGAAGCTTTCTTT. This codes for CASSKTGVPFTEAFF.

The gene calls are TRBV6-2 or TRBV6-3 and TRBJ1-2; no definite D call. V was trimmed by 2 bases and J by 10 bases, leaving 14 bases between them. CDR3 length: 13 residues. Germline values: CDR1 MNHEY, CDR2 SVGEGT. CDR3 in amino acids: CASSYGPGDDYTF. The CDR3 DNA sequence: TGTGCCAGCAGTTACGGGCCCGGGGATGACTACACCTTC.

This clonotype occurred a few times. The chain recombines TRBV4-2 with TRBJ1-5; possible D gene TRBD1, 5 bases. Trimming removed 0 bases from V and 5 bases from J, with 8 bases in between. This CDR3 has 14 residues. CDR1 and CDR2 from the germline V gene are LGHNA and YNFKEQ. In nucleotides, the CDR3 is TGTGCCAGCAGCCAAGAAAAGGGGTATCAGCCCCAGCATTTT. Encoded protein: CASSQEKGYQPQHF.

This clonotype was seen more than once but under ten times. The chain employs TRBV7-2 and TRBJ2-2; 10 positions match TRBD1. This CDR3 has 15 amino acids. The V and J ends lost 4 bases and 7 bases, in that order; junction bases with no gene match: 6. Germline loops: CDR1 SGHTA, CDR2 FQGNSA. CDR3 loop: CASSSTGGASGELFF. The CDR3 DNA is TGTGCCAGCAGCTCGACAGGGGGCGCGAGCGGGGAGCTGTTTTTT. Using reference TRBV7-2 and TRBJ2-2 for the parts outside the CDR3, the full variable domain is GAGVSQSPSNKVTEKGKDVELRCDPISGHTALYWYRQSLGQGLEFLIYFQGNSAPDKSGLPSDRFSAERTGGSVSTLTIQRTQQEDSAVYLCASSSTGGASGELFFGEGSRLTVL.

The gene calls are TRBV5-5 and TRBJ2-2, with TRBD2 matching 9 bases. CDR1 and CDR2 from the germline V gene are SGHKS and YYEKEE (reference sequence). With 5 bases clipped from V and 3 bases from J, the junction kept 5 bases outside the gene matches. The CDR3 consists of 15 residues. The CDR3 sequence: CASSFERGDTGELFF. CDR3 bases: TGTGCCAGCAGTTTTGAGCGGGGGGACACCGGGGAGCTGTTTTTT.

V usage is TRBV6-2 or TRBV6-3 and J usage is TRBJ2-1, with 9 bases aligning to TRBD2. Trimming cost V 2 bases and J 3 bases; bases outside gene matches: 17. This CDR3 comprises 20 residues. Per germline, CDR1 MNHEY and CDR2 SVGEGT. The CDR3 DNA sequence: TGTGCCAGCAGTTACGATAGACTGCCTAGCGGGGACTTCGTCTACAATGAGCAGTTCTTC. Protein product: CASSYDRLPSGDFVYNEQFF.

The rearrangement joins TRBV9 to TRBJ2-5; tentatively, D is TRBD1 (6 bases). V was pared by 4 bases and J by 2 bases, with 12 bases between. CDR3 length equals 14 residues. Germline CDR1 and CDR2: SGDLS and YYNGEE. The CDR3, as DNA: TGTGCCAGCAGCCCCGAGAGGGGGCAAGAGACCCAGTACTTC. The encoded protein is CASSPERGQETQYF.

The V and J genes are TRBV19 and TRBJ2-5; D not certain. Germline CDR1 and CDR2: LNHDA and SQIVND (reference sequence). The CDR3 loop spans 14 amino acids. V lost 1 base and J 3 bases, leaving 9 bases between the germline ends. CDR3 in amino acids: CASSIGVAEETQYF. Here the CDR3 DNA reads TGTGCCAGTAGTATAGGGGTCGCGGAAGAGACCCAGTACTTC.

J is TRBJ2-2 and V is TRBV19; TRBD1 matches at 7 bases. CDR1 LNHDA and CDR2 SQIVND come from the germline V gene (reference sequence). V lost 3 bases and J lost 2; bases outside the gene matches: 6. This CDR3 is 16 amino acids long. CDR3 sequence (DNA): TGTGCCAGTAGTATGCGGAGAGGGGGCAACACCGGGGAGCTGTTTTTT. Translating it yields CASSMRRGGNTGELFF. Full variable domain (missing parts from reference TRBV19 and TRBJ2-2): DGGITQSPKYLFRKEGQNVTLSCEQNLNHDAMYWYRQDPGQGLRLIYYSQIVNDFQKGDIAEGYSVSREKKESFPLTVTSAQKNPTAFYLCASSMRRGGNTGELFFGEGSRLTVL.

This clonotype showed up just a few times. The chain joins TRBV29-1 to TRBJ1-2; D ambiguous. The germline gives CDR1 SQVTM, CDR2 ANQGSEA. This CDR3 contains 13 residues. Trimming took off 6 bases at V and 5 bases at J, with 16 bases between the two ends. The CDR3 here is CSVETAREYGYTF. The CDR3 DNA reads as TGCAGCGTAGAGACCGCGCGGGAATATGGCTACACCTTC. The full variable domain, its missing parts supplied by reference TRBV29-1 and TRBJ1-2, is SAVISQKPSRDICQRGTSLTIQCQVDSQVTMMFWYRQQPGQSLTLIATANQGSEATYESGFVIDKFPISRPNLTFSTLTVSNMSPEDSSIYLCSVETAREYGYTFGSGTRLTVV.

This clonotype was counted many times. DNA of the CDR3: TGTGCCAGCAGCCCAACCCCCGCAACAGGGCCGGGGTACGAGCAGTACTTC. Protein sequence: CASSPTPATGPGYEQYF. The chain has TRBV7-2 and TRBJ2-7; D is perhaps TRBD1 (6 bases). The V gene lost 5 bases and the J gene lost 4 bases, with 24 bases spanning the gap. The V gene's germline CDR1 is SGHTA and CDR2 FQGNSA. The CDR3 spans 17 residues.

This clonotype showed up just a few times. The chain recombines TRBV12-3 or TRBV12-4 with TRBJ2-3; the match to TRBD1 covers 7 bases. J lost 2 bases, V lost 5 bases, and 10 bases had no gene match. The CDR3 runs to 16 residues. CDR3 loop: CASSPNRGPNTDTQYF. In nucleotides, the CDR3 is TGTGCCAGCAGTCCTAACAGGGGCCCCAACACAGATACGCAGTATTTT.

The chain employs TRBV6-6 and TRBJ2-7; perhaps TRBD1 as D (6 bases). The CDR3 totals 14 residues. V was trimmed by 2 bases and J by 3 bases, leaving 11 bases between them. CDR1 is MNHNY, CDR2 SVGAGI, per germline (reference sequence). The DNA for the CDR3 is TGTGCCAGCAGTTACCTGGACAGAAACTACGAGCAGTACTTC. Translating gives CASSYLDRNYEQYF.

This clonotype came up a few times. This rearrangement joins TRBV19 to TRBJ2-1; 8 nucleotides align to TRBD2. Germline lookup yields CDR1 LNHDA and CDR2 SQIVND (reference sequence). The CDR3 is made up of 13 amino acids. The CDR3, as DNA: TGTGCACCAGAGGCGGGGGGATTAGATGAGCAGTTCTTC. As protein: CAPEAGGLDEQFF.

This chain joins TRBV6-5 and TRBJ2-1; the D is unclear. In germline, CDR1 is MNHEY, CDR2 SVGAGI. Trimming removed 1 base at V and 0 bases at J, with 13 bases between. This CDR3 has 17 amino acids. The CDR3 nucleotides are TGTGCCAGCAGTTACTTCGCCGGGTCCCTCTCCTACAATGAGCAGTTCTTC. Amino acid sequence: CASSYFAGSLSYNEQFF.

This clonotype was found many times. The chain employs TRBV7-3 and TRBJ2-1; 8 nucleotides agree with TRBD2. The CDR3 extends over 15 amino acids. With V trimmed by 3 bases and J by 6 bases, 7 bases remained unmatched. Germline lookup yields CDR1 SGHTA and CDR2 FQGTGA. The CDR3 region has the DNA TGTGCCAGCAGCTTCACCGCGGGGGGTCCCAATGAGCAGTTCTTC. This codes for CASSFTAGGPNEQFF.

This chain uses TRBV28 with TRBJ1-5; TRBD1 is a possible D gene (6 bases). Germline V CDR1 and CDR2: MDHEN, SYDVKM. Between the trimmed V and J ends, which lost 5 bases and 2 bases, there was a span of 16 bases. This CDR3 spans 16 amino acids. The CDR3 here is CASSLTGLAGNQPQHF. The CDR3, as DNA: TGTGCCAGCAGTCTAACAGGGCTGGCGGGCAATCAGCCCCAGCATTTT.

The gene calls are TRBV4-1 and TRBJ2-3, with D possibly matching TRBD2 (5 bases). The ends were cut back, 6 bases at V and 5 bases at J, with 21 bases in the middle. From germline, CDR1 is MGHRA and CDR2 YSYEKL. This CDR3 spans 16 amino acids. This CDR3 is CASRPGFLTGQDTQYF. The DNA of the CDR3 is TGCGCCAGCAGGCCGGGATTCTTAACCGGCCAAGATACGCAGTATTTT.